This entry describes one T cell receptor (beta chain). The antigen is not known. The sample originates from a study of cytotoxic CD8 clonotypes in ibrutinib-treated CLL. The CDR3 runs 16 residues. Germline-derived CDR1 and CDR2 are MNHEY and SVGAGI. Trimming removed 4 bases from V and 4 bases from J, with 20 bases in between. Generated by immunoSEQ multiplex PCR, the TCRdb table keeps only in-frame clones and is missing some. Found here are some 290,000 clones, roughly 85% of them singletons; the top ten hold approximately 7%. Findings and limits, study-wide: Public clonotypes occurred uncommonly; on treatment, they contracted or remained stable.

The starting material was PBMCs, obtained before ibrutinib treatment. The chain joins TRBV6-5 to TRBJ2-7; the D gene is possibly TRBD1 (6 bases). The source is a human donor with chronic lymphocytic leukemia. CDR3 bases: TGTGCCAGCAGTTCTTACCCGGACAGTCTTCGGTACGAGCAGTACTTC. The encoded protein is CASSSYPDSLRYEQYF.